The subject of this entry is one T cell receptor (beta chain). Its antigen is still unknown. No clone much larger than this one lies a single base away; base qualities are absent. According to the study, the label for this sample's time point signals: baseline before first vaccination. What this sample's treatment or condition label stands for: meningococcal conjugate vaccine given as trial control. Vaccinee samples came from UK trials COV001 and COV002, including a single-blind randomized controlled phase 2/3 trial of AZD1222 (ChAdOx1 nCoV-19) in healthy adults. For TCRbeta chain sequencing, PBMC samples from trial participants were taken at day 0 and at day 28 after the second dose. The CDR3 goes from the cysteine to the phenylalanine over 16 residues. Just the 48-base CDR3 DNA is kept, in frame starting at base 1. The V end gives up 2 bases and the J end 4 bases, leaving 6 bases in the junction not matched to a gene. Looking up the germline V gene yields CDR1 SGHTA and CDR2 FQGNSA.

This sample is part of a study of T cell responses to AZD1222 COVID-19 vaccine (dated by TCRdb to the early 2020s). Regarding the study in general: TCR sequencing covered 233 trial participants: about 210 given two doses of AZD1222 and 26 given two doses of MenACWY control vaccine. Enrollment into the trials was organized by age into subgroups of 18-55, 56-69 and 70-plus years, and those subgroups contained roughly 140, 27 and 60 TCR-sequenced participants, respectively.

The CDR3 regions of human TCRbeta chains were analyzed by immunosequencing. In the source study's methods: Repertoire TCRs were matched against a reference library of SARS-CoV-2-specific TCRs generated with the MIRA antigen-specificity platform. Breadth was defined as the fraction of unique TCRs that were SARS-CoV-2-associated, and depth was defined as the fraction of total T cells that were SARS-CoV-2-associated. Using the MIRA data, every spike-specific TCR was mapped to the spike region that the TCR reacted to and assigned to either a CD4 or a CD8 class. Log10-transformed breadth and depth values were compared by one-way ANOVA with Sidak's multiple comparisons tests. TCRdb mirrors the immuneACCESS table, restricted to in-frame sequences. Some clones are absent from its copies; in checked studies, under half trace to an unresolved V gene, and the reason for the others is unknown. D and trimming were read from the DNA, whereas the V and J calls and clone size are those reported in that table. In this sample the table shows around 84,000 clones, around 90% of which occur a single time. The top ten constitute 6% to 8.5% of the sample.

Broad study findings and their caveats: In the small 56-69-year group, the increase in depth fell short of significance, most likely because of low power. Reportedly, almost half of the unique spike-specific TCRs recognized epitopes lying outside the regions that are mutated in the B.1.351 and B.1.1.7 variants. Conclusions about previously exposed vaccinees were limited because only a handful of AZD1222 recipients were SARS-CoV-2 seropositive at baseline. The whole spike protein was spanned by vaccine-associated CD4 TCRs, and dominant responses were seen in regions 160-218 and 743-854. Participants were mostly white British, with more females than males. The authors suggested clonal diversity may have been underestimated. After two AZD1222 doses, spike-specific TCR breadth and depth were significantly higher than at day 0 and than in MenACWY recipients. No day 14 peak-response samples were available, so repertoires were characterized only after the peak T cell response.

The sample in question was peripheral blood, obtained on day 0 of MenACWY control vaccination. This clonotype originated in an adult in good health. The chain joins TRBV7-2 to TRBJ2-7; TRBD1 fits 12 bases in the junction. The DNA reads TGTGCCAGCAGCTTATCGACGGGACAGGGGGCTTACGAGCAGTACTTC. Its protein product is CASSLSTGQGAYEQYF.